This TCR beta chain was captured by sequencing in a study of T cell responses to AZD1222 COVID-19 vaccine. Overall study results and limits: White British donors predominated, females outnumbered males, and clonal diversity was possibly underestimated. Rises in breadth and depth of Spike-specific TCRs came after two AZD1222 doses. Unmutated regions of variants are reportedly targeted by nearly half of spike-specific TCRs. Just 5 or 6 AZD1222 recipients tested seropositive at baseline.

Concerning this clone itself: The antigen is undetermined. An end of the junction differs from the germline gene, which may be a read error.

TCRdb's copy holds only in-frame clones and misses some; the assay was immunoSEQ multiplex PCR. The table includes about 130,000 clones, approximately 90% detected once. This clonotype originated in an adult in good health. Sequenced here: peripheral blood, sampled on day 0 of AZD1222 vaccination.

This chain's CDR3 is CASGPTPSLLHLNYRYTF. The CDR3 bases are TGTGCTAGTGGGCCGACTCCGTCCCTTCTACATTTGAACTATCGCTACACCTTC. This chain connects TRBV12-5 to TRBJ1-2; D unclear. CDR1 LGHNT and CDR2 FRNRAP come from the germline V gene. This CDR3 is 18 amino acids long.